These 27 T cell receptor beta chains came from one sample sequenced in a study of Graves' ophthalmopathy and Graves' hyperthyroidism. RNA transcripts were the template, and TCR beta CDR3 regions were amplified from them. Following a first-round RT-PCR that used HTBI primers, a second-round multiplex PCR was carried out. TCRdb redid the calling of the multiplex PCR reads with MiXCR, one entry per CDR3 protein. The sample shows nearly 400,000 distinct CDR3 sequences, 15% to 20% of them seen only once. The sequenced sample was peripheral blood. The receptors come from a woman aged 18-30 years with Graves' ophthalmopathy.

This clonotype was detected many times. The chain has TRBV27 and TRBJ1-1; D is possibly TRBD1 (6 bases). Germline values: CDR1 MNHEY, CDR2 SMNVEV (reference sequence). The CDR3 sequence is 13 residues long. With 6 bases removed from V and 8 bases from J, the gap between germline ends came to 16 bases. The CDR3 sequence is CASSPNGGTEAFF. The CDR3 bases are TGTGCCAGCAGCCCCAACGGGGGCACGGAAGCTTTCTTT.

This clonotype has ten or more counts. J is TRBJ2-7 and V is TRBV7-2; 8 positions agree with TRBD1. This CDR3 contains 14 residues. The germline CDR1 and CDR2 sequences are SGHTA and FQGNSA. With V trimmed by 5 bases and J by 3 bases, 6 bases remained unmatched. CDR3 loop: CASSPGQEYYEQYF. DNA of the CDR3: TGTGCCAGCAGCCCGGGACAGGAATACTACGAGCAGTACTTC.

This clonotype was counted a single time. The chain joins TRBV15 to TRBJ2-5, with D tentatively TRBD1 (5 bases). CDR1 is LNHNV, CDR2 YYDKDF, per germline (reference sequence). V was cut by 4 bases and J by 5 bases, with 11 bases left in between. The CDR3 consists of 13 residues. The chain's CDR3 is CATSKYRSETQYF. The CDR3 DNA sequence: TGTGCCACCAGCAAATACAGGTCGGAGACCCAGTACTTC. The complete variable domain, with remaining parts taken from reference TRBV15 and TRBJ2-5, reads DAMVIQNPRYQVTQFGKPVTLSCSQTLNHNVMYWYQQKSSQAPKLLFHYYDKDFNNEADTPDNFQSRRPNTSFCFLDIRSPGLGDTAMYLCATSKYRSETQYFGPGTRLLVL.

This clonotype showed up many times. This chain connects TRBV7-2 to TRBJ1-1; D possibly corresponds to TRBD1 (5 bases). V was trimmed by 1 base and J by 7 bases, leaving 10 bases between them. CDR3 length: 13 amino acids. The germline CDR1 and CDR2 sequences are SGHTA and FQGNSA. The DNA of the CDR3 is TGTGCCAGCAGCTTAGGCCGCAGGGTTGAAGCTTTCTTT. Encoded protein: CASSLGRRVEAFF.

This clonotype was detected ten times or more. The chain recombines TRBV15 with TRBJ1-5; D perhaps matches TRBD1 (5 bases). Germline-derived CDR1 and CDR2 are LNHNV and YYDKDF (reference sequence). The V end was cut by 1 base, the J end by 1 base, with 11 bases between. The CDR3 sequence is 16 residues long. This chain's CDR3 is CATSRGGGGSNQPQHF. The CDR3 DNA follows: TGTGCCACCAGCAGAGGGGGGGGGGGAAGCAATCAGCCCCAGCATTTT.

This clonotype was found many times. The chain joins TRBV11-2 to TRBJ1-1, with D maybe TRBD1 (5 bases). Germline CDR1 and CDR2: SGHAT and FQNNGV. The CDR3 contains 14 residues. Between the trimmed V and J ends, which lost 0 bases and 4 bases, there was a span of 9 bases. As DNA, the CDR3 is TGTGCCAGCAGCTTAGATACCGGGGCCACTGAAGCTTTCTTT. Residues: CASSLDTGATEAFF.

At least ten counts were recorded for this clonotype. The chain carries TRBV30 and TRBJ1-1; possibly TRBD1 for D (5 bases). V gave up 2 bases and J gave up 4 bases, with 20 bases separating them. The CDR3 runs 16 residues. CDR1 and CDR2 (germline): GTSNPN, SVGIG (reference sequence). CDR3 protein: CAWSLGGGAWITEAFF. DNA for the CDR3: TGTGCCTGGAGTCTCGGGGGAGGTGCCTGGATCACTGAAGCTTTCTTT.

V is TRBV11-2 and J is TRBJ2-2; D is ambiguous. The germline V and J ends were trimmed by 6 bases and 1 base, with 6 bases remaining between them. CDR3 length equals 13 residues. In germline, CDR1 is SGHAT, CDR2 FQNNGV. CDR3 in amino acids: CASRLGNTGELFF. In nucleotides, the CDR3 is TGTGCCAGCAGGCTAGGGAACACCGGGGAGCTGTTTTTT.

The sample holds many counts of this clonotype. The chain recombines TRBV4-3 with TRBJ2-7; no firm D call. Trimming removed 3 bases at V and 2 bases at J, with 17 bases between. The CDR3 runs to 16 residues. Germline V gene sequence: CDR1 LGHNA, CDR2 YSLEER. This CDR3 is CASSHDNWAGPYEQYF. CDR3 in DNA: TGCGCCAGCAGCCACGATAACTGGGCAGGTCCCTACGAGCAGTACTTC.

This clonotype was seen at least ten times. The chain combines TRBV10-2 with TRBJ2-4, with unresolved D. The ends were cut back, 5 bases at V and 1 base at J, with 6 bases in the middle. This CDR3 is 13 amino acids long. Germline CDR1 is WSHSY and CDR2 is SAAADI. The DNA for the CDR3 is TGCGCCAGCAGTCTCGATGCCAAAAACATTCAGTACTTC. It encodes CASSLDAKNIQYF.

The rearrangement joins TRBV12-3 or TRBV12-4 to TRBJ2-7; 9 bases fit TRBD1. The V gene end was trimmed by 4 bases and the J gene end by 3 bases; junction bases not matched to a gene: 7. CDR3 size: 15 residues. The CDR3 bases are TGTGCCAGCAGTTCAACACAGGGGGCCCGCTACGAGCAGTACTTC. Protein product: CASSSTQGARYEQYF.

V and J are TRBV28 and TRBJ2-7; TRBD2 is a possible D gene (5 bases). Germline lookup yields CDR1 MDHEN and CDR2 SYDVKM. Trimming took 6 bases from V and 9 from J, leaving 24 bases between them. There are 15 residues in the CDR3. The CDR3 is CASRTRRLPEFMQYF. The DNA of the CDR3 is TGTGCCAGCAGAACTAGGAGGCTACCCGAATTCATGCAGTACTTC. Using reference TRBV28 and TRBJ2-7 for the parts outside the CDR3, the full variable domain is DVKVTQSSRYLVKRTGEKVFLECVQDMDHENMFWYRQDPGLGLRLIYFSYDVKMKEKGDIPEGYSVSREKKERFSLILESASTNQTSMYLCASRTRRLPEFMQYFGPGTRLTVT.

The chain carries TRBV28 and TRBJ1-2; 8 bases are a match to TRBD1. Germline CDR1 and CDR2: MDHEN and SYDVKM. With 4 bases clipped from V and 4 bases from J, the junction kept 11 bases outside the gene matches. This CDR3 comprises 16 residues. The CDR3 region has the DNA TGTGCCAGCAGTTCGACAGGGGCTCCTGATTTCTATGGCTACACCTTC. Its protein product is CASSSTGAPDFYGYTF.

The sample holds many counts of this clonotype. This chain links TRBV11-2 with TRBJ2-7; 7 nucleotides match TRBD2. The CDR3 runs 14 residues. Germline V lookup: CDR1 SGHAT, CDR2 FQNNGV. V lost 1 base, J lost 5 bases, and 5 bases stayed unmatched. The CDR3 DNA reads TGTGCCAGCAGCTTAGGTCAAGGGAGGGACGAGCAGTACTTC. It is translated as CASSLGQGRDEQYF.

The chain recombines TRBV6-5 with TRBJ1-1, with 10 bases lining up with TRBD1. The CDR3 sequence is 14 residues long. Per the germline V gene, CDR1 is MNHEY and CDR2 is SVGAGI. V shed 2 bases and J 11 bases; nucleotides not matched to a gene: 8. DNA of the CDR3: TGTGCCAGCAGTTACGGGACAGGGGAAGTTTTGGCTTTCTTT. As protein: CASSYGTGEVLAFF.

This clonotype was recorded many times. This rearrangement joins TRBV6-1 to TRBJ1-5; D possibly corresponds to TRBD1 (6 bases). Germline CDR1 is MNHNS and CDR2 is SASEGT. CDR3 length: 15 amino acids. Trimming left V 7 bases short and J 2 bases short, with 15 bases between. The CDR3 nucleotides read TGTGCCAGCACCCCTAGGGGGATCGGCAATCAGCCCCAGCATTTT. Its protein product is CASTPRGIGNQPQHF.

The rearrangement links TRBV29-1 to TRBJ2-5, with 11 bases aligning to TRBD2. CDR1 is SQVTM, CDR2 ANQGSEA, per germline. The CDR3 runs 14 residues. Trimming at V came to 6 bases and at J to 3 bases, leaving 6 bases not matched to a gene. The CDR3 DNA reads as TGCAGCGTCGCTTTACTAGCGGGAGAAGAGACCCAGTACTTC. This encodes CSVALLAGEETQYF.

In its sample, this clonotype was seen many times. This CDR3 is CAWSPGEREQYF. DNA of the CDR3: TGTGCCTGGAGCCCAGGGGAGCGCGAGCAGTACTTC. This rearrangement joins TRBV30 to TRBJ2-7; D might be TRBD1 (6 bases). Germline assignment: CDR1 GTSNPN and CDR2 SVGIG (reference sequence). The CDR3 is made up of 12 amino acids. The V gene lost 3 bases and the J gene lost 6 bases, with 12 bases spanning the gap.

In nucleotides, the CDR3 is TGTGCCAGCAGCCGAGACAGGGTCCCCCAAGCTTTCTTT. The encoded protein is CASSRDRVPQAFF. The chain links TRBV12-3 or TRBV12-4 to TRBJ1-1, with 7 positions matching TRBD1. V lost 6 bases and J lost 9; bases outside the gene matches: 10. The CDR3 has 13 amino acids.

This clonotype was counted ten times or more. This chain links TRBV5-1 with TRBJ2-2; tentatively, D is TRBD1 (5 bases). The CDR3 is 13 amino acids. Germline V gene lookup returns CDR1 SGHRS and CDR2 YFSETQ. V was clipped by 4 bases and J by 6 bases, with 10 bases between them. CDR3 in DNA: TGCGCCAGCAGCGGCAGGGTTGCCGGGGAGCTGTTTTTT. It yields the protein CASSGRVAGELFF. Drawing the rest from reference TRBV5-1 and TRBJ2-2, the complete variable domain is KAGVTQTPRYLIKTRGQQVTLSCSPISGHRSVSWYQQTPGQGLQFLFEYFSETQRNKGNFPGRFSGRQFSNSRSEMNVSTLELGDSALYLCASSGRVAGELFFGEGSRLTVL.

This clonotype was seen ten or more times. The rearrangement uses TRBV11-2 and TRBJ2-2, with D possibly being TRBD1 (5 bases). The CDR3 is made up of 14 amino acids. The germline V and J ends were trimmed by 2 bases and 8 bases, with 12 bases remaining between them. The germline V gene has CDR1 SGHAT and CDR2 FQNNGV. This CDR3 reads CASSLSRVWGELFF. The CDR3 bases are TGTGCCAGCAGCTTATCCAGGGTTTGGGGGGAGCTGTTTTTT.

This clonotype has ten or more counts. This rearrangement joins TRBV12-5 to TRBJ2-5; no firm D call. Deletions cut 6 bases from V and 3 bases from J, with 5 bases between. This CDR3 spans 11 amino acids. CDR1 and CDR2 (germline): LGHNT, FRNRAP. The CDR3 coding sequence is TGTGCTAGTGGCTACGAAGAGACCCAGTACTTC. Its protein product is CASGYEETQYF.

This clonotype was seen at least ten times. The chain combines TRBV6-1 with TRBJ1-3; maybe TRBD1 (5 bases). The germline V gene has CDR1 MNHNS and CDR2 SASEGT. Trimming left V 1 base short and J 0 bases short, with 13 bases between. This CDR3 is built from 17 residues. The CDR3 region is CASSEGRGSLSGNTIYF. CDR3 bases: TGTGCCAGCAGTGAAGGAAGGGGCAGCCTCTCTGGAAACACCATATATTTT.

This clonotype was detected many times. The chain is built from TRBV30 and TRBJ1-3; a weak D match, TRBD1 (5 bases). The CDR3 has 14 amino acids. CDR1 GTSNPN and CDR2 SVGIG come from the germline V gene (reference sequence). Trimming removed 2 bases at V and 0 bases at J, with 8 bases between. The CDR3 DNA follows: TGTGCCTGGAGTACAGACAGCTCTGGAAACACCATATATTTT. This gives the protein CAWSTDSSGNTIYF. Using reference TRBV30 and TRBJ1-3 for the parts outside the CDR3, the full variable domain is SQTIHQWPATLVQPVGSPLSLECTVEGTSNPNLYWYRQAAGRGLQLLFYSVGIGQISSEVPQNLSASRPQDRQFILSSKKLLLSDSGFYLCAWSTDSSGNTIYFGEGSWLTVV.

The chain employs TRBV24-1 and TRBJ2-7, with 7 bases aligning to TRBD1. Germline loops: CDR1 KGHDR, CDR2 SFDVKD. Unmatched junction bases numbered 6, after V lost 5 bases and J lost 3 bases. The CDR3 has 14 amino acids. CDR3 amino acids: CATSATGKGYEQYF. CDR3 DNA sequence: TGTGCCACCAGTGCGACAGGGAAAGGCTACGAGCAGTACTTC.

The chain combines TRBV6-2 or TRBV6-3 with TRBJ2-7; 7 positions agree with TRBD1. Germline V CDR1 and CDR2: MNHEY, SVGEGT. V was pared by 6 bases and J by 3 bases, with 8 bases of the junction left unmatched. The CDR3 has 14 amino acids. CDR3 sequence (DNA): TGTGCCAGCAGCAAGGGACAGAGTAACTACGAGCAGTACTTC. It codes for CASSKGQSNYEQYF.

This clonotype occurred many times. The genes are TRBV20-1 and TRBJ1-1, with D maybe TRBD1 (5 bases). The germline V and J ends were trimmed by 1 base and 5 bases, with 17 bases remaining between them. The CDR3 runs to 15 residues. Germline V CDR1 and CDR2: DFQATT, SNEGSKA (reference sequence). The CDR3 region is CSARAPGRGITEAFF. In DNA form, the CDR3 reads TGCAGTGCTAGAGCCCCGGGACGGGGGATAACTGAAGCTTTCTTT.